This is a list of T cell receptor beta chains from one sample in a study of T cells after yellow fever vaccination. TCRdb recomputed calls from the 5' RACE reads with MiXCR, one row per CDR3 protein. This repertoire shows about 150,000 distinct CDR3 sequences, 6.6% found once; its top ten account for about 0.61%. Sequences were derived from CD4+ T cells sorted from PBMCs, sampled 10 days after the yellow fever booster vaccination. All receptors derive from a man aged 25-45 years who received the YFV17D yellow fever vaccine. Both conserved end residues are part of each CDR3. A D gene is named only where the DNA matches it firmly. Expanded clones are given a class, and other clones once, few, many or no size at all.

j_call d_call v_call clone_size cdr3_nt cdr3_aa
TRBJ2-3 TRBD2 TRBV5-1 many TGCGCCAGCAGCTTCGGCGGGAGAGGATCAGATACGCAGTATTTT CASSFGGRGSDTQYF
TRBJ2-1 . TRBV21-1 many TGTGCCAGCAGCTCCCGGACTGGACCCCCCAATGAGCAGTTCTTC CASSSRTGPPNEQFF
TRBJ1-1 . TRBV12-3/TRBV12-4 many TGTGCCAGCAGCTCCGGGACACTGAACACTGAAGCTTTCTTT CASSSGTLNTEAFF
TRBJ2-1 . TRBV5-6 many TGTGCCAGCAGGACGCGGCGGCAACTTTACAATGAGCAGTTCTTC CASRTRRQLYNEQFF
TRBJ2-5 . TRBV5-1 many TGCGCCAGCAGCTTGAGGGGACCGGAGGCGGCCCAGTACTTC CASSLRGPEAAQYF
TRBJ1-1 . TRBV7-9 many TGTGCCAGCAGCTTAGGGGGCCGAATGAACACTGAAGCTTTCTTT CASSLGGRMNTEAFF
TRBJ2-2 TRBD2 TRBV20-1 few TGCAGTGCTAGAGATCGGGGGGGGTCTCACACCGGGGAGCTGTTTTTT CSARDRGGSHTGELFF
TRBJ2-3 TRBD1 TRBV7-2 . TGTGCCAGCAGCTTAGGGGGACAGGGGATTGCGGGTACGCAGTATTTT CASSLGGQGIAGTQYF
TRBJ2-3 TRBD2 TRBV19 . TGTGCCAGTAGTCGACTAGCGGGTACGTTGGATACGCAGTATTTT CASSRLAGTLDTQYF
TRBJ2-4 TRBD2 TRBV20-1 many TGCAGTCCCAGAGGGACTAGCGGGAGAGGTCAAAACATTCAGTACTTC CSPRGTSGRGQNIQYF
TRBJ2-7 TRBD1 TRBV6-2/TRBV6-3 many TGTGCCAGCAGTCCCCTCGGACAGGGGAATGCCTACGAGCAGTACTTC CASSPLGQGNAYEQYF
TRBJ2-6 . TRBV18 . TGTGCCAGCTCAACTCCTGGGGCCAACGTCCTGACTTTC CASSTPGANVLTF
TRBJ1-2 . TRBV5-1 . TGCGCCAGCAGCTTGGCCAGGGCAGATGGCTACACCTTC CASSLARADGYTF
TRBJ1-5 . TRBV7-2 few TGTGCCAGCAGCTCAGGGGAGACACCCAGGGGCAATCAGCCCCAGCATTTT CASSSGETPRGNQPQHF
TRBJ2-7 TRBD1 TRBV4-3 many TGCGCCAGCAGCCATGAGGGGCCCGGGACAGGGGCCTACGAGCAGTACTTC CASSHEGPGTGAYEQYF
TRBJ2-7 . TRBV9 few TGTGCCAGCAGCGTAGCCCCCGGGGACGGTTACGAGCAGTACTTC CASSVAPGDGYEQYF
TRBJ2-7 TRBD1 TRBV29-1 many TGCAGCGGGGGACAGGGATACGAGCAGTACTTC CSGGQGYEQYF
TRBJ2-2 . TRBV7-2 . TGTGCCAGCAGCTTAGCGATGCGGGGAAACACCGGGGAGCTGTTTTTT CASSLAMRGNTGELFF
TRBJ2-1 . TRBV15 . TGTGCCACCAGCAGATCCACCAATGAGCAGTTCTTC CATSRSTNEQFF
TRBJ2-1 TRBD2 TRBV27 many TGTGCCAGCAGTTTACGGGGGGACCTCCCGGAGATCTTC CASSLRGDLPEIF
TRBJ2-5 . TRBV20-1 many TGCAGTGCTCCCGCCCCCCCGGGACAAGAGACCCAGTACTTC CSAPAPPGQETQYF
TRBJ2-7 . TRBV20-1 many TGCAGTGCTCCGGACGACTACGAGCAGTACTTC CSAPDDYEQYF
TRBJ2-3 TRBD2 TRBV5-1 . TGCGCCAGCAGCGGGGCTCAACTAGCGCCGCTTAGCACAGATACGCAGTATTTT CASSGAQLAPLSTDTQYF
TRBJ2-1 . TRBV30 few TGTGCCTGGAGTGTGAATGACTACAATGAGCAGTTCTTC CAWSVNDYNEQFF
TRBJ2-1 . TRBV7-2 many TGTGCCAGCAGCTTACAGGGGATCTCGTACAATGAGCAGTTCTTC CASSLQGISYNEQFF
TRBJ2-1 . TRBV5-1 many TGCGCCAGCAGCTTGGAGGTCAGGGCCTCCTACAATGAGCAGTTCTTC CASSLEVRASYNEQFF
TRBJ2-3 TRBD1 TRBV29-1 . TGCAGCGCGAAAATCGACAGGGGTAGGAACTATAGCACAGATACGCAGTATTTT CSAKIDRGRNYSTDTQYF
TRBJ1-2 . TRBV12-3/TRBV12-4 many TGTGCCAGCAGTTTTCGACAGGCTCTTAACTATGGCTACACCTTC CASSFRQALNYGYTF
TRBJ2-4 . TRBV3-1 many TGTGCCAGCAGCAGGGCCCCCGGGGTCCAAAACATTCAGTACTTC CASSRAPGVQNIQYF
TRBJ1-1 . TRBV5-1 many TGCGCCAGCAGCCAAGCCGGAATGAACACTGAAGCTTTCTTT CASSQAGMNTEAFF
TRBJ2-7 . TRBV4-2 many TGTGCCAGCAGCCAAGATAGTTCCTTCTACGAGCAGTACTTC CASSQDSSFYEQYF
TRBJ2-1 TRBD2 TRBV20-1 . TGCAGTGCTAGAGTTGCGGCTAGCGGGAGCGACAATGAGCAGTTCTTC CSARVAASGSDNEQFF
TRBJ2-3 . TRBV4-3 . TGCGCCAGCAGCCAGGACAAAAAGGTAGATACGCAGTATTTT CASSQDKKVDTQYF
TRBJ2-7 . TRBV29-1 few TGCAGCGTTAGGGGTACGACGAGCTCCTACGAGCAGTACTTC CSVRGTTSSYEQYF
TRBJ2-1 . TRBV3-1 many TGTGCCAGCAGCCATAACAGGGACAATGAGCAGTTCTTC CASSHNRDNEQFF
TRBJ2-7 . TRBV4-1 . TGCGCCAGCAGCCATATAGCGGATACCTACGAGCAGTACTTC CASSHIADTYEQYF
TRBJ2-5 . TRBV4-1 . TGCGCCAGCAGCCAAGTTATAACAGCTTACCAAGAGACCCAGTACTTC CASSQVITAYQETQYF
TRBJ1-6 . TRBV3-1 . TGTGCCAGCAGCCAAGTAAGACTTCACCTAACCTATAATTCACCCCTCCACTTT CASSQVRLHLTYNSPLHF
TRBJ2-1 TRBD2 TRBV27 many TGTGCCAGCAGTTTGAGACTAGCGGGAGGATTCAGTGAGCAGTTCTTC CASSLRLAGGFSEQFF
TRBJ2-4 TRBD2 TRBV14 many TGTGCCAGCAGCCAAGTGCGGGCAGGGAGGGAAGCCAAAAACATTCAGTACTTC CASSQVRAGREAKNIQYF
TRBJ1-2 TRBD1 TRBV20-1 . TGCAGTGCGGGGGGGACAGGGGATCGCGGCTACACCTTC CSAGGTGDRGYTF
TRBJ2-5 . TRBV20-1 many TGCAGTGCTAGTGCCCAGGGTGGGGAAGAGACCCAGTACTTC CSASAQGGEETQYF
TRBJ2-2 . TRBV11-2 few TGTGCCAGCAGCTCCCGATGGAGGGTGGTTGTTGCGAACACCGGGGAGCTGTTTTTT CASSSRWRVVVANTGELFF
TRBJ1-2 . TRBV12-3/TRBV12-4 . TGTGCCAGCACCCTGTGGGGAAAGAGAAAAGATGTCTACACCTTC CASTLWGKRKDVYTF
TRBJ2-7 TRBD1 TRBV6-1 many TGTGCCAGCAGCCACGGGACAGGTAGTTACGAGCAGTACTTC CASSHGTGSYEQYF
TRBJ2-7 . TRBV6-5 . TGTGCCAGCAGTTACGGACCGGGAGAGGACTACGAGCAGTACTTC CASSYGPGEDYEQYF
TRBJ2-7 . TRBV7-4 once TGTGCCAGCTGCAGCCAGCCGACAGAAACCTACGAGCAGTACTTC CASCSQPTETYEQYF
TRBJ2-2 . TRBV20-1 . TGCAGTGCTAGAGGGCTCCGGCGAGCGAACACCGGGGAGCTGTTTTTT CSARGLRRANTGELFF
TRBJ2-1 TRBD2 TRBV6-4 many TGTGCCAGCAGTGTTTTAGCGGGAGTAGGGAATGAGCAGTTCTTC CASSVLAGVGNEQFF
TRBJ1-2 TRBD1 TRBV5-6 many TGTGCCAGCAGCACACAGGGGGATAACTATGGCTACACCTTC CASSTQGDNYGYTF